This T cell receptor (beta chain) originates from a study of shared clonotypes between healthy human individuals. The data were produced by immunoSEQ multiplex PCR, yet TCRdb's version contains in-frame clones alone and is incomplete. The sample holds hundreds of thousands of clones, more than 95% seen once. There are 16 residues in the CDR3. V gave up 5 bases and J gave up 1 base, with 14 bases separating them. The germline V gene has CDR1 PRHDT and CDR2 FYEKMQ (reference sequence). Positively selected for CCR7, the CD45RO-negative cells used as naive CD8 cells excluded terminally differentiated effector memory CD45RA+ cells.

The J gene is TRBJ2-2, the V gene TRBV13; D unresolved. This TCR derives from a man aged 30-40 years in good health. The sample taken for sequencing was naive CD8+ T cells sorted from blood. This CDR3 reads CASSHTGKLNTGELFF. The CDR3 nucleotides read TGTGCCAGCAGCCACACGGGCAAATTGAACACCGGGGAGCTGTTTTTT.